This T cell receptor beta chain stems from a study of blood T cell repertoires in COVID-19. Study summary: Samples taken during acute and convalescent COVID-19 were collected in the United States, Italy and Spain.

Assay: immunoSEQ multiplex PCR; the TCRdb copy retains only in-frame clones and omits some. The sample contains about 53,000 clones, roughly 89% of which appear only once. Germline V gives CDR1 KGHSH, CDR2 LQKENI. The CDR3 consists of 13 residues. V was pared by 3 bases and J by 8 bases, with 13 bases between. The sequence was collected from a man older than 75 with acute or convalescent COVID-19. Source material: peripheral blood. The chain is built from TRBV18 and TRBJ1-1, with D hard to call. The CDR3 region has the DNA TGTGCCAGCTCACCCATGAGGGATACAGAAGCTTTCTTT. Its translation: CASSPMRDTEAFF.